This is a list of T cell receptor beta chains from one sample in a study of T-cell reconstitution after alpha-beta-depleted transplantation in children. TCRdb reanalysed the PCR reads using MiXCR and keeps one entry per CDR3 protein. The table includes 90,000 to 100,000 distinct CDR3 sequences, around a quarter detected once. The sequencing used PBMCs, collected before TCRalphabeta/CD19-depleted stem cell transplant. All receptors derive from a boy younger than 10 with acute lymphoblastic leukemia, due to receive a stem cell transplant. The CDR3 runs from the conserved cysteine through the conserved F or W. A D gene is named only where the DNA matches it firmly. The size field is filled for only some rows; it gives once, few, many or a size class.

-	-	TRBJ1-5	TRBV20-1	CSARGGGGSNQPQHF	TGCAGTGCTAGAGGCGGGGGTGGTAGCAATCAGCCCCAGCATTTT
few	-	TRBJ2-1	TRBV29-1	CSASSVHNEQFF	TGCAGCGCCTCTAGCGTCCACAATGAGCAGTTCTTC
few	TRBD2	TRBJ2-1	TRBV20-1	CSAPRLAGVDEQFF	TGCAGTGCTCCCCGACTAGCGGGAGTCGATGAGCAGTTCTTC
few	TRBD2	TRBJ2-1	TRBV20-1	CSARKPSGRGNEQFF	TGCAGTGCTAGAAAACCCAGCGGGAGGGGTAATGAGCAGTTCTTC
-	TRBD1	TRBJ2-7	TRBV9	CASSAGQGNEQYF	TGTGCCAGCAGCGCGGGACAGGGGAACGAGCAGTACTTC
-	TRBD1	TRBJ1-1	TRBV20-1	CSASPRGRGNTEAFF	TGCAGTGCTAGTCCCAGGGGGAGGGGGAACACTGAAGCTTTCTTT
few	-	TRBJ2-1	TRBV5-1	CASRSGTNPNEQFF	TGCGCCAGCAGGTCCGGGACCAACCCCAATGAGCAGTTCTTC
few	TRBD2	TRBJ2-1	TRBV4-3	CASSQRAGGQHNEQFF	TGCGCCAGCAGCCAGAGAGCGGGAGGGCAACACAATGAGCAGTTCTTC
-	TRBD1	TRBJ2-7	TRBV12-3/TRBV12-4	CASTNTGGGYEQYF	TGTGCCAGCACAAACACAGGGGGCGGATACGAGCAGTACTTC
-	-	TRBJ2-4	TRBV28	CASSTNNRIGAYF	TGTGCCAGCAGTACGAATAACAGGATAGGAGCGTACTTC
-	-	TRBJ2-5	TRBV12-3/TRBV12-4	CASSAQGLEETQYF	TGTGCCAGCAGTGCCCAAGGGCTGGAAGAGACCCAGTACTTC
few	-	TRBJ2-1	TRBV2	CASSYYNEQFF	TGTGCCAGCAGTTATTACAATGAGCAGTTCTTC
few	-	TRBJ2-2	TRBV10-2	CASSSSVSTGELFF	TGCGCCAGCAGTTCCAGCGTCAGCACCGGGGAGCTGTTTTTT
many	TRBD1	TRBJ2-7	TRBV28	CASSSLGTEGEQYF	TGTGCCAGCAGTTCACTGGGGACAGAAGGCGAGCAGTACTTC
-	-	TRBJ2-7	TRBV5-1	CASSSDGTADYEQYF	TGCGCCAGCAGCTCGGATGGGACGGCGGACTACGAGCAGTACTTC
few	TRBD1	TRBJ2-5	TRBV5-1	CASSKGQYQETQYF	TGCGCCAGCAGCAAGGGACAGTACCAAGAGACCCAGTACTTC
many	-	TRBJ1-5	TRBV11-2	CASSLVGSPNQPQHF	TGTGCCAGCAGCTTAGTGGGCAGCCCCAATCAGCCCCAGCATTTT
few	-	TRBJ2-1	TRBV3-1	CASSQVYGGALNEQFF	TGTGCCAGCAGCCAAGTGTACGGAGGGGCCCTCAATGAGCAGTTCTTC
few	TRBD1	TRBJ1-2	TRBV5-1	CASSEGQGNYGYTF	TGCGCCAGCAGCGAGGGACAGGGGAACTATGGCTACACCTTC
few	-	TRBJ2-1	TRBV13	CASRMAQGGREQFF	TGTGCCAGCAGAATGGCACAGGGAGGTCGGGAGCAGTTCTTC
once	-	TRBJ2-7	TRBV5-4	CASSLAAAGEQYF	TGTGCCAGCAGCTTGGCGGCCGCGGGCGAGCAGTACTTC
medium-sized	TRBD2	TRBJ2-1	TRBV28	CASRATSGRLYEQFF	TGTGCCAGCAGGGCCACTAGCGGGAGGTTGTATGAGCAGTTCTTC